The 2 T cell receptor beta chains below were found in one sample sequenced in a study of sequential checkpoint blockade in melanoma. Treatment: randomized to nivolumab then ipilimumab (arm A) or the reverse (arm B). Using immunoSEQ multiplex PCR, the repertoire was profiled, and TCRdb retains in-frame clones only, with some absent. Altogether more than 15,000 clones are present, approximately 73% being singletons, with the ten largest covering roughly 21%. Sequenced here: CD8+ T cells sorted from blood (inferred from file names), sampled from a patient given nivolumab and ipilimumab in sequence. These receptors all stem from a human donor with melanoma.

The CDR3 protein is CASRTSGGLNEQFF. For the CDR3, the DNA is TGTGCCAGCAGGACTAGCGGGGGGCTGAATGAGCAGTTCTTC. The chain uses TRBV27 and TRBJ2-1; 13 nucleotides line up with TRBD2. CDR3 size: 14 residues. The V and J ends lost 6 bases and 7 bases, in that order; junction bases with no gene match: 3. Germline V gene lookup returns CDR1 MNHEY and CDR2 SMNVEV (reference sequence).

The chain has TRBV11-2 and TRBJ1-4, with 7 positions matching TRBD1. The CDR3 has 17 residues. The ends lost 4 bases at V and 6 bases at J; junction bases unmatched: 14. Germline assignment: CDR1 SGHAT and CDR2 FQNNGV. As DNA, the CDR3 is TGTGCCAGCAGCTCCCAGAGGGACAGCGCAGGGCATGAAAAACTGTTTTTT. Translated, it gives CASSSQRDSAGHEKLFF.